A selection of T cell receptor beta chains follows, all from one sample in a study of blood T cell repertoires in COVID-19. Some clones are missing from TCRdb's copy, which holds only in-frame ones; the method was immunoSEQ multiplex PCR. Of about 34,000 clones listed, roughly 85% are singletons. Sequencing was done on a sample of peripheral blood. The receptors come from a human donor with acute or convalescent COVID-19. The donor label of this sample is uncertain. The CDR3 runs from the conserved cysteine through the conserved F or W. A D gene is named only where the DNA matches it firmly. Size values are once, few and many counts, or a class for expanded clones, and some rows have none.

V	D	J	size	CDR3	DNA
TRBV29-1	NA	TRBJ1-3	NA	CSALGQGGNTIYF	TGCAGCGCGTTGGGGCAGGGGGGAAACACCATATATTTT
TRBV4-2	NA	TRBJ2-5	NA	CASSHPQETQYF	TGTGCCAGCAGCCACCCACAAGAGACCCAGTACTTC
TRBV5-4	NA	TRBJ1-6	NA	CASSLDGGNSPLHF	TGTGCCAGCAGCTTGGATGGCGGAAATTCACCCCTCCACTTT
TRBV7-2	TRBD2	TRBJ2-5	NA	CASSLSGSKETQYF	TGTGCCAGCAGCTTAAGCGGGAGCAAGGAGACCCAGTACTTC
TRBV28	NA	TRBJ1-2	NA	CASSTATAQLYGYTF	TGTGCCAGCAGTACTGCGACAGCACAACTCTATGGCTACACCTTC
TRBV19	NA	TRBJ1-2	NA	CASSTREDGVSYGYTF	TGTGCCAGTAGTACAAGAGAGGACGGGGTTAGCTATGGCTACACCTTC
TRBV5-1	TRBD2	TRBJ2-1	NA	CASGGGLTYNEQFF	TGCGCCAGCGGGGGGGGACTCACCTACAATGAGCAGTTCTTC
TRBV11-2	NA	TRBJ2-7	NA	CASSSSNLRGEQYF	TGTGCCAGCAGCTCTTCAAATCTAAGAGGGGAGCAGTACTTC
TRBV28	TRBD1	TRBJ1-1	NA	CASSPQDRASEAFF	TGTGCCAGCAGTCCGCAGGACAGGGCGTCTGAAGCTTTCTTT
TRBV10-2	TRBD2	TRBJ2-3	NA	CASSERLAGGIRTDTQYF	TGCGCCAGCAGTGAGAGACTAGCGGGGGGGATAAGGACAGATACGCAGTATTTT
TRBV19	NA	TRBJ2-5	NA	CASSYRDQETQYF	TGTGCCAGTAGTTACCGGGACCAAGAGACCCAGTACTTC
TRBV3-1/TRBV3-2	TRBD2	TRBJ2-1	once	CASSQVAGGKYNEQFF	TGTGCCAGCAGCCAAGTGGCGGGAGGAAAATACAATGAGCAGTTCTTC
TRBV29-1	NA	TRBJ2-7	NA	CSVGQANYEQYF	TGCAGCGTTGGACAGGCGAACTACGAGCAGTACTTC
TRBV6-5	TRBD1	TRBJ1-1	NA	CASIRTGGITEAFF	TGTGCCAGCATCCGGACAGGGGGAATCACTGAAGCTTTCTTT
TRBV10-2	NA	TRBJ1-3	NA	CASSEQGGNTIYF	TGCGCCAGCAGTGAACAGGGTGGAAACACCATATATTTT
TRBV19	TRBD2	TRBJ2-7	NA	CASSMTGGTHEQYF	TGTGCCAGTAGTATGACGGGAGGTACCCACGAGCAGTACTTC